This is a list of T cell receptor beta chains from one sample in a study of blood T cell repertoires in COVID-19. Sequencing was performed with immunoSEQ multiplex PCR; in TCRdb, only in-frame clones are kept and a portion is missing. Among over 35,000 clones listed, approximately 85% were seen once. Sequencing was performed on peripheral blood. The receptors shown here come from a man between 65 and 79 years old with acute or convalescent COVID-19. CDR3s include the opening cysteine and the closing phenylalanine or tryptophan. D genes are given only for firm matches. The size field is filled for only some rows; it gives once, few, many or a size class.

d_call j_call clone_size v_call cdr3_aa cdr3_nt
TRBD2 TRBJ2-1 . TRBV7-2 CASSLGGLVGNEQFF TGTGCCAGCAGCTTAGGGGGACTAGTTGGCAATGAGCAGTTCTTC
TRBD1 TRBJ1-1 . TRBV28 CASSIGQGLVTEAFF TGTGCCAGCAGTATAGGACAGGGGTTGGTCACTGAAGCTTTCTTT
TRBD1 TRBJ1-1 . TRBV11-2 CASSLDWGQGAFF TGTGCCAGCAGCTTAGATTGGGGACAGGGCGCTTTCTTT
. TRBJ1-2 . TRBV28 CASSFLLNYGYTF TGTGCCAGCAGTTTCCTCCTTAACTATGGCTACACCTTC
TRBD2 TRBJ2-1 . TRBV3-1/TRBV3-2 CASSRGLANANEQFF TGTGCCAGCAGCCGGGGACTAGCAAATGCCAATGAGCAGTTCTTC
TRBD1 TRBJ1-1 . TRBV18 CASSPQLGDRGTTEAFF TGTGCCAGCTCACCACAATTGGGGGACAGGGGAACAACTGAAGCTTTCTTT
TRBD2 TRBJ2-7 . TRBV19 CASSPGTSGSSYEQYF TGTGCCAGTAGTCCCGGGACTAGCGGTTCCTCCTACGAGCAGTACTTC
. TRBJ2-1 . TRBV27 CASSPWDSPAGQFF TGTGCCAGCAGTCCCTGGGACTCCCCGGCTGGGCAGTTCTTC
. TRBJ2-5 . TRBV19 CASSIAPYQETQYF TGTGCCAGTAGTATAGCCCCGTACCAAGAGACCCAGTACTTC
TRBD1 TRBJ2-7 . TRBV2 CASSGQGKGSYEQYF TGTGCCAGCAGTGGACAGGGGAAAGGCTCCTACGAGCAGTACTTC
. TRBJ2-7 large TRBV7-9 CASSDGLIYEQYF TGTGCCAGCAGCGACGGACTGATCTACGAGCAGTACTTC
. TRBJ2-1 . TRBV21-1 CAPPPGVPGLAGYNEQFF TGTGCGCCCCCGCCTGGGGTCCCGGGACTAGCGGGATACAATGAGCAGTTCTTC
. TRBJ1-1 once TRBV21-1 CASSPQTGSNTEAFF TGTGCCAGCAGCCCCCAGACAGGAAGTAACACTGAAGCTTTCTTT
TRBD1 TRBJ2-7 . TRBV6-5 CASSWDRGYEQYF TGTGCCAGCAGTTGGGACAGGGGTTACGAGCAGTACTTC
. TRBJ2-7 . TRBV7-2 CASSLVAGGSIYEQYF TGTGCCAGCAGCTTAGTAGCAGGGGGGTCAATCTACGAGCAGTACTTC
. TRBJ2-1 . TRBV19 CASSIAKTGGWNEQFF TGTGCCAGTAGTATAGCGAAAACCGGGGGTTGGAATGAGCAGTTCTTC
. TRBJ1-1 . TRBV28 CASSPQKGGTEAFF TGTGCCAGCAGCCCCCAGAAGGGGGGGACTGAAGCTTTCTTT
. TRBJ2-5 . TRBV28 CASREGRFPETQYF TGTGCCAGCAGAGAGGGAAGGTTTCCCGAGACCCAGTACTTC
TRBD1 TRBJ2-2 . TRBV7-3 CASSLTGGNTGELFF TGTGCCAGCAGCTTAACAGGGGGCAACACCGGGGAGCTGTTTTTT
TRBD2 TRBJ2-1 . TRBV28 CASSNSGRASNEQFF TGTGCCAGCAGCAACAGCGGGAGGGCCTCCAATGAGCAGTTCTTC
. TRBJ1-5 . TRBV19 CASSIDRQPQHF TGTGCCAGTAGTATAGACCGGCAGCCCCAGCATTTT
TRBD1 TRBJ2-7 . TRBV6-5 CASSYGTGEHSEQYF TGTGCCAGCAGTTACGGGACAGGGGAACACTCCGAGCAGTACTTC
TRBD1 TRBJ1-5 . TRBV6-6 CAVGQGSNQPQHF TGTGCCGTCGGACAGGGAAGCAATCAGCCCCAGCATTTT
. TRBJ2-3 . TRBV19 CATVSGSTDTQYF TGTGCCACAGTAAGCGGAAGCACAGATACGCAGTATTTT
TRBD2 TRBJ2-7 . TRBV7-9 CASSFASGSGGEQYF TGTGCCAGCAGCTTCGCTAGCGGGAGCGGAGGCGAGCAGTACTTC
. TRBJ2-3 . TRBV7-8 CASSLPPAVVDTQYF TGTGCCAGCAGCTTACCCCCGGCGGTTGTGGATACGCAGTATTTT
TRBD1 TRBJ2-7 few TRBV6-6 CASRGQAYEQYF TGTGCCAGCAGGGGACAGGCCTACGAGCAGTACTTC
TRBD1 TRBJ1-3 . TRBV28 CASSSDFDRGLGNTIYF TGTGCCAGCAGTTCGGATTTTGACAGGGGGCTTGGAAACACCATATATTTT